This T cell receptor beta chain was sequenced in a study of T-cell reconstitution after alpha-beta-depleted transplantation in children. The study's findings and limits: T-cell numbers and diversity, one year after transplant, stemmed largely from T cells that were newly produced. Recipient T cells and thymic progenitors that survived were the source of the high TCRbeta diversity seen at day 60 in some patients.

This clonotype was picked up many times. Its specificity is not known. The TCRbeta library was prepared with unique molecular identifiers. One entry per CDR3 protein results from TCRdb running MiXCR on the PCR reads. The data contain around 100,000 distinct CDR3 sequences, around a tenth of them seen just once; the ten biggest clones take up under 35%. The CDR3 sequence is 13 residues long. The V gene end was trimmed by 3 bases and the J gene end by 0 bases; junction bases not matched to a gene: 1. Germline V gene lookup returns CDR1 DFQATT and CDR2 SNEGSKA (reference sequence). The chain joins TRBV20-1 to TRBJ2-7, with 8 positions matching TRBD2. The receptor's source is a boy aged 2 to 9 with acute lymphoblastic leukemia, due to receive a stem cell transplant. The sample in question was PBMCs, obtained before TCRalphabeta/CD19-depleted stem cell transplant. CDR3 loop: CSARREDSYEQYF. CDR3 DNA sequence: TGCAGTGCTAGGCGGGAGGACTCCTACGAGCAGTACTTC.